The 23 T cell receptor beta chains given below trace back to one sample, sequenced in a study of identical twins. TCRdb re-derived calls from the 5' RACE reads in MiXCR, one entry per CDR3 protein. The sample lists approximately 240,000 distinct CDR3 sequences, around an eighth occurring once. The sample consisted of memory (CD45RO+) T cells sorted from blood. These receptors were taken from a woman between 18 and 29 years old in good health.

The chain links TRBV12-3 or TRBV12-4 to TRBJ2-5; 9 bases align to TRBD1. After removal of 1 base from V and 5 bases from J, the junction contained 5 bases not matched to a gene. This CDR3 spans 15 amino acids. The DNA for the CDR3 is TGTGCCAGCAGTTTAGTGGGACAGGGACGGGAGACCCAGTACTTC. Amino acid sequence: CASSLVGQGRETQYF.

This clonotype was seen only a few times. CDR3 coding DNA: TGCAGCGTTTGTCCAGCGGGAGGTCCCGGGGAGCTGTTTTTT. Its protein is CSVCPAGGPGELFF. This chain joins TRBV29-1 and TRBJ2-2, with 9 bases fitting TRBD2. With V trimmed by 5 bases and J by 6 bases, 7 bases remained unmatched. CDR1 is SQVTM, CDR2 ANQGSEA, per germline. This CDR3 has 14 amino acids.

This clonotype was seen more than once but under ten times. The chain has TRBV9 and TRBJ2-6; D might be TRBD2 (5 bases). Deletions cut 0 bases from V and 3 bases from J, with 10 bases between. Germline V gives CDR1 SGDLS, CDR2 YYNGEE. The CDR3 extends over 16 amino acids. CDR3 amino acids: CASSVAQRDGANVLTF. CDR3 DNA: TGTGCCAGCAGCGTAGCCCAGAGGGATGGGGCCAACGTCCTGACTTTC.

V usage is TRBV5-1 and J usage is TRBJ2-1; D not certain. Germline loops: CDR1 SGHRS, CDR2 YFSETQ. V lost 4 bases, J lost 4 bases, and 15 bases lay in between. This CDR3 region has 15 residues. The CDR3 DNA follows: TGCGCCAGCAGCCCAAACAAAGCCTTTTACAATGAGCAGTTCTTC. Translated: CASSPNKAFYNEQFF.

This clonotype was observed a few times. The J gene is TRBJ2-3, the V gene TRBV29-1; D gene unclear. V shed 1 base and J shed 2 bases, with 7 bases lying between them. The length of the CDR3 is 13 residues. Per the germline V gene, CDR1 is SQVTM and CDR2 is ANQGSEA. DNA for the CDR3: TGCAGCGTTGAAGGCGGTCCCACAGATACGCAGTATTTT. Translated, it gives CSVEGGPTDTQYF.

This clonotype was seen at least ten times. The chain uses TRBV20-1 and TRBJ2-1; 11 positions agree with TRBD2. V dropped 6 bases and J dropped 5; count of bases not matched to a gene: 6. The CDR3 length is 14 residues. Germline V gene sequence: CDR1 DFQATT, CDR2 SNEGSKA (reference sequence). As DNA, the CDR3 is TGCAGTGCCCTAATAGCGGGAGGGCACAATGAGCAGTTCTTC. Translation: CSALIAGGHNEQFF.

This chain joins TRBV9 and TRBJ2-1, with D unclear. The V gene's germline CDR1 is SGDLS and CDR2 YYNGEE. V lost 0 bases and J 1 base, leaving 14 bases between the germline ends. The CDR3 is made up of 17 amino acids. CDR3 DNA sequence: TGTGCCAGCAGCGTAGCCACCTCCCGGCGGTCCTACAATGAGCAGTTCTTC. This translates into CASSVATSRRSYNEQFF.

This clonotype was counted a few times. The genes are TRBV6-1 and TRBJ2-7; possible D gene TRBD1, 6 bases. V lost 5 bases and J 3 bases, leaving 14 bases between the germline ends. The length of the CDR3 is 14 residues. The germline V gene encodes CDR1 MNHNS and CDR2 SASEGT. The DNA for the CDR3 is TGTGCCAGCAGTCCATACAGGGATTTCTACGAGCAGTACTTC. This sequence encodes CASSPYRDFYEQYF.

V gene TRBV24-1 combines with J gene TRBJ2-1; 9 positions match TRBD1. CDR1 is KGHDR and CDR2 is SFDVKD in the germline V gene. V lost 0 bases and J lost 4; bases outside the gene matches: 9. This CDR3 spans 18 amino acids. CDR3 DNA: TGTGCCACCAGTGATTTGGGCAACGGGACAGGGATGTACAATGAGCAGTTCTTC. The encoded protein is CATSDLGNGTGMYNEQFF.

This rearrangement joins TRBV3-1 to TRBJ2-1; the D gene is possibly TRBD2 (7 bases). CDR1 is LGHDT, CDR2 YNNKEL, per germline (reference sequence). The CDR3 is made up of 15 amino acids. V lost 3 bases and J 6 bases, leaving 15 bases between the germline ends. As DNA, the CDR3 is TGTGCCAGCAGCCAGTGGGAGGGGGGTTCCAATGAGCAGTTCTTC. Its translation: CASSQWEGGSNEQFF.

This clonotype was found a few times. CDR3 protein: CASSQGAVSNTGELFF. In nucleotides, the CDR3 is TGTGCCAGCAGCCAAGGCGCCGTCTCGAACACCGGGGAGCTGTTTTTT. This chain uses TRBV14 with TRBJ2-2; no reliable D call. V lost 1 base, J lost 0 bases, and 9 bases lay in between. The CDR3 is made up of 16 amino acids. Germline-derived CDR1 and CDR2 are SGHDN and FVKESK.

V is TRBV29-1 and J is TRBJ1-2; tentative D call: TRBD1 (5 bases). Germline V gives CDR1 SQVTM, CDR2 ANQGSEA. The CDR3 consists of 15 residues. Trimming left V 5 bases short and J 0 bases short, with 16 bases between. CDR3 loop: CSVLYRSNANYGYTF. In nucleotides, the CDR3 is TGCAGCGTTCTTTACAGGTCCAACGCTAACTATGGCTACACCTTC. The full variable domain, its missing parts supplied by reference TRBV29-1 and TRBJ1-2, is SAVISQKPSRDICQRGTSLTIQCQVDSQVTMMFWYRQQPGQSLTLIATANQGSEATYESGFVIDKFPISRPNLTFSTLTVSNMSPEDSSIYLCSVLYRSNANYGYTFGSGTRLTVV.

This clonotype was detected a few times. The gene calls are TRBV29-1 and TRBJ1-1; 8 nucleotides align to TRBD1. This CDR3 is 12 amino acids long. V lost 4 bases, J lost 8 bases, and 6 bases stayed unmatched. Germline V lookup: CDR1 SQVTM, CDR2 ANQGSEA. The CDR3 region is CSVGTGRSEAFF. In DNA, the CDR3 is TGCAGCGTTGGGACAGGGAGATCCGAAGCTTTCTTT.

This clonotype turned up a few times. This sequence joins TRBV7-8 and TRBJ2-2; 8 bases fit TRBD2. V dropped 2 bases and J dropped 4; count of bases not matched to a gene: 6. The germline CDR1 and CDR2 sequences are SGHVS and FQNEAQ. The CDR3 covers 16 residues. The CDR3 here is CASSLRAGVPTGELFF. The CDR3 DNA sequence: TGTGCCAGCAGCTTAAGAGCGGGAGTCCCCACCGGGGAGCTGTTTTTT. The full variable domain, rest sourced from reference TRBV7-8 and TRBJ2-2, is GAGVSQSPRYKVAKRGQDVALRCDPISGHVSLFWYQQALGQGPEFLTYFQNEAQLDKSGLPSDRFFAERPEGSVSTLKIQRTQQEDSAVYLCASSLRAGVPTGELFFGEGSRLTVL.

This clonotype was recorded a few times. V and J are TRBV6-5 and TRBJ2-1; 7 nucleotides align to TRBD2. V lost 0 bases and J lost 9; bases outside the gene matches: 8. The germline gives CDR1 MNHEY, CDR2 SVGAGI. The CDR3 is 15 residues long. The CDR3 loop reads CASSYSSGPRGEQFF. In DNA, the CDR3 is TGTGCCAGCAGTTACTCTAGCGGGCCCCGGGGTGAGCAGTTCTTC.

CDR3: CASTGHSEAFF. The CDR3 nucleotides read TGTGCCAGCACCGGACATTCGGAAGCTTTCTTT. The genes are TRBV11-3 and TRBJ1-1; D is possibly TRBD1 (5 bases). CDR1 is SGHNT and CDR2 is YENEEA in the germline V gene. The germline V and J ends were trimmed by 7 bases and 8 bases, with 11 bases remaining between them. CDR3 size: 11 residues.

This clonotype has only a few counts. The rearrangement uses TRBV20-1 and TRBJ2-1, with 8 nucleotides matching TRBD2. Per the germline V gene, CDR1 is DFQATT and CDR2 is SNEGSKA (reference sequence). With V trimmed by 0 bases and J by 3 bases, 4 bases remained unmatched. The CDR3 has 15 residues. CDR3 DNA: TGCAGTGCTAGAGATCGACTAGCGAACTACAATGAGCAGTTCTTC. Encoded protein: CSARDRLANYNEQFF.

This chain joins TRBV7-2 and TRBJ2-7, with 13 bases identical to TRBD2. Germline V gene lookup returns CDR1 SGHTA and CDR2 FQGNSA. The CDR3 spans 17 residues. V lost 0 bases and J lost 0; bases outside the gene matches: 2. This CDR3 reads CASSLALAGGGSYEQYF. The CDR3 DNA sequence: TGTGCCAGCAGCTTAGCACTAGCGGGAGGGGGCTCCTACGAGCAGTACTTC.

The DNA of the CDR3 is TGTGCCAGCAGCGATCTTTTAGGGCAGTATTCACCCCTCCACTTT. Protein sequence: CASSDLLGQYSPLHF. The chain joins TRBV7-8 to TRBJ1-6; no firm D call. The germline V gene encodes CDR1 SGHVS and CDR2 FQNEAQ. With 5 bases removed from V and 8 bases from J, the gap between germline ends came to 16 bases. The length of the CDR3 is 15 residues. The full variable domain, with the rest looked up from reference TRBV7-8 and TRBJ1-6, is GAGVSQSPRYKVAKRGQDVALRCDPISGHVSLFWYQQALGQGPEFLTYFQNEAQLDKSGLPSDRFFAERPEGSVSTLKIQRTQQEDSAVYLCASSDLLGQYSPLHFGNGTRLTVT.

This clonotype was found a few times. The chain couples TRBV6-4 to TRBJ1-5; D is undetermined. V lost 5 bases and J 5 bases, leaving 10 bases between the germline ends. The CDR3 runs to 13 residues. CDR1 is MRHNA, CDR2 SNTAGT, per germline. Here the CDR3 reads CASSPQRDQPQHF. CDR3 bases: TGTGCCAGCAGTCCACAGAGAGATCAGCCCCAGCATTTT.

This clonotype was counted at least ten times. This chain uses TRBV5-1 with TRBJ1-1, with D unclear. Per germline, CDR1 SGHRS and CDR2 YFSETQ. The CDR3 length is 14 residues. Deletions cut 1 base from V and 0 bases from J, with 7 bases between. CDR3 in amino acids: CASSLPGMNTEAFF. CDR3 nucleotides: TGCGCCAGCAGCTTGCCCGGGATGAACACTGAAGCTTTCTTT. The full variable domain, in which reference TRBV5-1 and TRBJ1-1 provide the parts outside the CDR3, is KAGVTQTPRYLIKTRGQQVTLSCSPISGHRSVSWYQQTPGQGLQFLFEYFSETQRNKGNFPGRFSGRQFSNSRSEMNVSTLELGDSALYLCASSLPGMNTEAFFGQGTRLTVV.

The table lists this clonotype with a few counts. One end of the junction is discordant with germline, which a read error may explain. This sequence joins TRBV10-3 and TRBJ1-2; D perhaps matches TRBD1 (6 bases). CDR1 is ENHRY and CDR2 is SYGVKD in the germline V gene. The CDR3 is 17 amino acids. The CDR3 is CAITELSAGESSGGYTF. The DNA of the CDR3 is TGTGCCATCACTGAGCTGTCAGCAGGGGAATCGTCGGGCGGCTACACCTTC.

A few counts support this clonotype. This chain uses TRBV6-5 with TRBJ2-2; D is unclear. The germline V and J ends were trimmed by 7 bases and 6 bases, with 15 bases remaining between them. CDR3 length equals 14 residues. CDR1 is MNHEY and CDR2 is SVGAGI in the germline V gene. CDR3 DNA sequence: TGTGCCAGCACTTCGCGGTTGTGGGCCGGGGAGCTGTTTTTT. Translating it yields CASTSRLWAGELFF.